This note documents a single T cell receptor beta chain sequence. The length of the CDR3 is 16 residues. With V trimmed by 8 bases and J by 3 bases, 11 bases remained unmatched. Germline CDR1 and CDR2: MDHEN and SYDVKM. This record comes from a study of identical twins. One entry per CDR3 protein results from TCRdb running MiXCR on the 5' RACE reads. The sample includes 300,000 to 400,000 distinct CDR3 sequences, about 12% seen only once; the top ten take 7.2%. These sequences were also reported in another study, on yellow fever vaccine responses in identical twins.

The chain joins TRBV28 to TRBJ2-2; 8 nucleotides agree with TRBD1. The source material was CD8+ T cells sorted from blood. The clonotype originates from a woman younger than 30 in good health. The CDR3 DNA reads as TGTGCCAGCCGCCAGATCACAGGGGGGTACACCGGGGAGCTGTTTTTT. This gives the protein CASRQITGGYTGELFF.